This T cell receptor (beta chain) stems from a study of control samples from healthy donors and cancer patients (dated by TCRdb to 2018 to 2020). Library prep was done by the immunoSEQ multiplex PCR assay. Imported from immuneACCESS, the table was reduced by TCRdb to in-frame sequences with V and J called. These copies leave out some clones; in studies compared against another copy, an unresolved V gene accounts for under half, and the cause of the remainder is not known. The sample has under 150,000 clones on record, roughly 91% of them singletons. Of the sample, roughly 1.7% falls within the top ten clones. Including the terminal cysteine and phenylalanine, the CDR3 comprises 14 residues. Just CDR3 DNA is preserved here, 42 bases in frame from base 1. V loses 7 bases of germline sequence and J loses 1 base, and the interval between the two ends is 13 bases. Based on the germline V gene, the CDR1 and CDR2 sequences are MDHEN and SYDVKM.

Remarks on this clone: Its antigen remains unidentified. Base qualities are not provided; no much larger clone lies one nucleotide away.

Sequencing was carried out using PBMCs. The sequence was obtained from a man aged 50 to 60 with head and neck cancer. The sequence is built from TRBV28 and TRBJ1-1; too little of a D gene remains to name it. The DNA sequence follows: TGTGCCAGCAAAGTCCCGGGTGCGAACACTGAAGCTTTCTTT. Its amino acids are CASKVPGANTEAFF.